These T cell receptor beta chains were read from a single sample in a study of blood T cell repertoires in COVID-19. Clones were sequenced by immunoSEQ multiplex PCR, and TCRdb holds only the in-frame ones, with some missing. The sample includes roughly 300,000 clones, about nine tenths seen only once; the top ten take 1.5% to 2%. Sequencing was performed on peripheral blood. Receptors were obtained from a young woman with COVID-19, enrolled during active disease. Both conserved end residues are part of each CDR3.

v_call: TRBV4-1; j_call: TRBJ1-5; cdr3_aa: CASSQITGGISNQPQHF
v_call: TRBV7-3; j_call: TRBJ2-1; cdr3_aa: CASSLDRFERLSSYNEQFF
v_call: TRBV7-6; j_call: TRBJ1-1; cdr3_aa: CASRLATEAFF
v_call: TRBV4-1; j_call: TRBJ2-1; cdr3_aa: CASSRERSYNEQFF
v_call: TRBV4-2; j_call: TRBJ2-1; cdr3_aa: CASSQRTSGGGNEQFF
v_call: TRBV12-3/TRBV12-4; j_call: TRBJ1-2; cdr3_aa: CASSFNSAYGYTF
v_call: TRBV18; j_call: TRBJ1-1; cdr3_aa: CASSPIGQRNTEAFF
v_call: TRBV30; j_call: TRBJ2-5; cdr3_aa: CAWSTFIRETQYF
v_call: TRBV19; j_call: TRBJ2-2; cdr3_aa: CASSIGDRVSGELFF
v_call: TRBV14; j_call: TRBJ2-1; cdr3_aa: CASSQGTVAGSYNEQFF
v_call: TRBV9; j_call: TRBJ2-1; cdr3_aa: CASSVRGSYNEQFF
v_call: TRBV11-2; j_call: TRBJ2-3; cdr3_aa: CASSLSGGAPRPTDTQYF
v_call: TRBV5-4; j_call: TRBJ2-7; cdr3_aa: CASSPGGRAYEQYF
v_call: TRBV6-5; j_call: TRBJ2-1; cdr3_aa: CASRGDIYNEQFF
v_call: TRBV27; j_call: TRBJ1-1; cdr3_aa: CASTTLGTRNTEAFF